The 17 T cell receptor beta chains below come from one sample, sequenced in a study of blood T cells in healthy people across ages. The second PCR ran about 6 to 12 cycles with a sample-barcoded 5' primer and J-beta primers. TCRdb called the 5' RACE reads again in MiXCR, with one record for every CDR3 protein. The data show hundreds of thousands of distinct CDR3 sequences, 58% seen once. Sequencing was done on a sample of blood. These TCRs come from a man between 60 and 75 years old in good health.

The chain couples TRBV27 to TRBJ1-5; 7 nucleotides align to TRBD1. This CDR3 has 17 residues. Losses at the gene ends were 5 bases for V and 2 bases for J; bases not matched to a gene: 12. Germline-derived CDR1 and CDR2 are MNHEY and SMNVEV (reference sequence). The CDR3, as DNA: TGTGCCAGCAGTCCGCTCAGGGACAGCCGAGGCAATCAGCCCCAGCATTTT. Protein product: CASSPLRDSRGNQPQHF.

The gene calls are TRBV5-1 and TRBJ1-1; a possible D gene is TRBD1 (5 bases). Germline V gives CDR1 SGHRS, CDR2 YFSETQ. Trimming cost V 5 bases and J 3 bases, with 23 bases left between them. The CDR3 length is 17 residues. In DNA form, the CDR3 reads TGCGCCAGCAGGAGTCGTCGAGGTCAGGGTTTGTACACTGAAGCTTTCTTT. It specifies CASRSRRGQGLYTEAFF.

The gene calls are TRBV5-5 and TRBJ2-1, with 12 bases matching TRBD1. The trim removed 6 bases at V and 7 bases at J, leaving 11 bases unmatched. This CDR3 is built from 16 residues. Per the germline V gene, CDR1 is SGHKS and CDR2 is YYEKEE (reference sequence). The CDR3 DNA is TGTGCCAGCATCCTCACCGGGACAGGGGGCTGGAATGAGCAGTTCTTC. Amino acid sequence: CASILTGTGGWNEQFF.

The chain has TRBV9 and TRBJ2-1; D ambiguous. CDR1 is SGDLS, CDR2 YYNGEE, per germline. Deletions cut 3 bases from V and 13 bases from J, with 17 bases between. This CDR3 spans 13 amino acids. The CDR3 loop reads CASSAAPSETQFF. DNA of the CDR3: TGTGCCAGCAGCGCCGCCCCCTCGGAGACCCAGTTCTTC.

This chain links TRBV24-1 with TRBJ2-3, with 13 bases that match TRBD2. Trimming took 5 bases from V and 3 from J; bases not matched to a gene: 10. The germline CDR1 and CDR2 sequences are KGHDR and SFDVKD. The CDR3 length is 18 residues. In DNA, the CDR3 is TGTGCCACCAGTGGTCGGACTAGCGGGAGATGGTGGACAGATACGCAGTATTTT. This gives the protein CATSGRTSGRWWTDTQYF.

The CDR3 loop reads CASSLQVYQETQYF. The CDR3 DNA follows: TGTGCCAGCAGCTTACAGGTATACCAAGAGACCCAGTACTTC. The rearrangement links TRBV5-6 to TRBJ2-5; tentatively, D is TRBD1 (5 bases). Germline-derived CDR1 and CDR2 are SGHDT and YYEEEE. The CDR3 is 14 residues long. V was cut by 2 bases and J by 0 bases, with 8 bases left in between.

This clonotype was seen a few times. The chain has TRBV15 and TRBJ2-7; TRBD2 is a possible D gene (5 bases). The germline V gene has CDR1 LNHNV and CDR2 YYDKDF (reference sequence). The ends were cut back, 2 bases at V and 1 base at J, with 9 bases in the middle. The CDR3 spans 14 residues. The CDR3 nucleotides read TGTGCCACCAGCAGAAGGACTGAGTCCTACGAGCAGTACTTC. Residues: CATSRRTESYEQYF.

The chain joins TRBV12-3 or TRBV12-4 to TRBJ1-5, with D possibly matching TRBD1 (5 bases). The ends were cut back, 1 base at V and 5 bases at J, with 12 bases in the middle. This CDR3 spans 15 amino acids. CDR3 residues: CASSLGQLGDQPQHF. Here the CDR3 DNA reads TGTGCCAGCAGTTTAGGCCAACTGGGGGATCAGCCCCAGCATTTT.

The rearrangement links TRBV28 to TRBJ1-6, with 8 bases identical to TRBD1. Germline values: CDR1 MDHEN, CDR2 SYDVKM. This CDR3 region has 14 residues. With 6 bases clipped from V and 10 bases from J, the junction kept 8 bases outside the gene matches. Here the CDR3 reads CASSKDRGVSPLHF. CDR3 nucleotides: TGTGCCAGCAGCAAAGACAGGGGTGTGTCACCCCTCCACTTT.

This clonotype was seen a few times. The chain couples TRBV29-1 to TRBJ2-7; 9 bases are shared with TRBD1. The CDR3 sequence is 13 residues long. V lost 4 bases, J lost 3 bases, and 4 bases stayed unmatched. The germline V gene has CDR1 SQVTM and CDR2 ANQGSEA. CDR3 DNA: TGCAGCGTTGCCCAGACAGGGGGCTACGAGCAGTACTTC. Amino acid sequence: CSVAQTGGYEQYF.

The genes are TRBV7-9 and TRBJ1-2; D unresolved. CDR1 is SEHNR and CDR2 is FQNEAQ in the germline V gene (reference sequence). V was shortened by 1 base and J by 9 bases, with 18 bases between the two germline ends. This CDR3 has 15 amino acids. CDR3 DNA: TGTGCCAGCAGCTTAGTGGCGGGCGGAACGTACAGCTACACCTTC. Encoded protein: CASSLVAGGTYSYTF.

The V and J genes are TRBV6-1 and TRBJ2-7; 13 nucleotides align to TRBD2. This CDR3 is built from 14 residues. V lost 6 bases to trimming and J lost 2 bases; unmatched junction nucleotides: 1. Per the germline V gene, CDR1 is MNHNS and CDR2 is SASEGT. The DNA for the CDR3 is TGTGCCAGCAGGACTAGCGGGGGGACCTACGAGCAGTACTTC. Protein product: CASRTSGGTYEQYF.

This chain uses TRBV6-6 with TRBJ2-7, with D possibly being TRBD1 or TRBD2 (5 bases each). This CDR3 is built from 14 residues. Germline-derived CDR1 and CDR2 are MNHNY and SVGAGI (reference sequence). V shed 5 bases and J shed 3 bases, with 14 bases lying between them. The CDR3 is CASSGPGAHYEQYF. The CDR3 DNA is TGTGCCAGCAGTGGGCCCGGGGCGCACTACGAGCAGTACTTC.

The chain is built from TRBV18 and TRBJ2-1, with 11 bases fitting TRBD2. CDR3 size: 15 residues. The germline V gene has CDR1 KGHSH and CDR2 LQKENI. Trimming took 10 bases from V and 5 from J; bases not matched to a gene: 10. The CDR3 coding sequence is TGTGCCACCAAACTAGCGGGGGATGTGGACAATGAGCAGTTCTTC. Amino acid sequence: CATKLAGDVDNEQFF.

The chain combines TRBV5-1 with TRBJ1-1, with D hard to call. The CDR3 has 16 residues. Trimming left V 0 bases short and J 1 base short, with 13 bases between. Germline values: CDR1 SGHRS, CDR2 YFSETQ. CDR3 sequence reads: CASSLETGPTNTEAFF. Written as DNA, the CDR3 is TGCGCCAGCAGCTTGGAGACCGGGCCGACGAACACTGAAGCTTTCTTT.

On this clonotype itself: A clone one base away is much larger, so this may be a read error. DNA of the CDR3: TGTGCCAGCAGGGAGGCCAATGAGCAGTACTTC. Translation gives CASREANEQYF. The chain uses TRBV28 and TRBJ2-5; D is perhaps TRBD2 (5 bases). This CDR3 is 11 amino acids long. The V gene lost 6 bases and the J gene lost 11 bases, with 13 bases spanning the gap. The germline gives CDR1 MDHEN, CDR2 SYDVKM.

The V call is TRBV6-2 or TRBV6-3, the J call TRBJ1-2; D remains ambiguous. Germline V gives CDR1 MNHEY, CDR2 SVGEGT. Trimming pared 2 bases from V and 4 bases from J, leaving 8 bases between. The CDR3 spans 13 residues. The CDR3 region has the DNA TGTGCCAGCAGTTACGACGTCATCTATGGCTACACCTTC. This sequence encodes CASSYDVIYGYTF.